This T cell receptor beta chain was sequenced during a study of blood T cell repertoires in COVID-19. Study details: Collection of acute and convalescent COVID-19 samples took place in the United States, Italy and Spain.

Per the authors' pipeline: Estimation of nucleated cell counts was performed using reference gene primer amplification. The method was immunoSEQ multiplex PCR; TCRdb's version includes in-frame clones alone and lacks a portion of them. That table gives V, J and clone size, and the DNA gave D and trimming. The sample lists roughly 200,000 clones; around nine tenths were seen once. Losses at the gene ends were 4 bases for V and 6 bases for J; bases not matched to a gene: 8. This CDR3 has 15 residues. Germline values: CDR1 SGHTA, CDR2 FQGNSA. The chain recombines TRBV7-2 with TRBJ2-7, with 11 nucleotides matching TRBD2. Sequenced material: peripheral blood. This TCR derives from a man between 18 and 29 years old with active or convalescent COVID-19. In DNA, the CDR3 is TGTGCCAGCAGCTCCACCATAGCGGGAGGGCGCGAGCAGTACTTC. This codes for CASSSTIAGGREQYF.